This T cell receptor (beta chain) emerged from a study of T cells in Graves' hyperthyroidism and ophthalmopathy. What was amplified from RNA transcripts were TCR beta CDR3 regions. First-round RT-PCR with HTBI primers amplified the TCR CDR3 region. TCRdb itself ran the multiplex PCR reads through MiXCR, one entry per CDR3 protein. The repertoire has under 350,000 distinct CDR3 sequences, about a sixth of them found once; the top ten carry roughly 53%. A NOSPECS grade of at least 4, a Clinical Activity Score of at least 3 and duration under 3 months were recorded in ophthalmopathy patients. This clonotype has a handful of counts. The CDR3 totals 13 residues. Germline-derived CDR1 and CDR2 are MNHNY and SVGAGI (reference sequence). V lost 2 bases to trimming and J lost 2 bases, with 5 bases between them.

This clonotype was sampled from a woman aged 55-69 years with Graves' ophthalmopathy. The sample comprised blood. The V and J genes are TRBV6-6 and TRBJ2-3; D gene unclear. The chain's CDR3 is CASSYRHTDTQYF. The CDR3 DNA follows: TGTGCCAGCAGTTACCGGCACACAGATACGCAGTATTTT.